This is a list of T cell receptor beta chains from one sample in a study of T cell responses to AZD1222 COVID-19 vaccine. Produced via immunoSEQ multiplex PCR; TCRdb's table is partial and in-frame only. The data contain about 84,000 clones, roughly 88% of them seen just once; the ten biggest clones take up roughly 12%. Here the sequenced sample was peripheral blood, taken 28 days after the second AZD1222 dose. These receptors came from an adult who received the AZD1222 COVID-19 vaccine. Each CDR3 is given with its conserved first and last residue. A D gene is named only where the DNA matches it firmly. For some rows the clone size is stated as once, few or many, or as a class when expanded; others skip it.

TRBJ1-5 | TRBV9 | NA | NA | TGTGCCAGCAGCGAATCGTCTAATCAGCCCCAGCATTTT | CASSESSNQPQHF
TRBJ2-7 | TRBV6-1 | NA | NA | TGTGCCAGCCGTGAAGCTCCAGGGGATTCCTACGAGCAGTACTTC | CASREAPGDSYEQYF
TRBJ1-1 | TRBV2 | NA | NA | TGTGCCAGCAACCCCGGGGTACGGACTGAAGCTTTCTTT | CASNPGVRTEAFF
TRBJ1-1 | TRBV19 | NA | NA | TGTGCCAGTAGTATAGATCGAACGAACACTGAAGCTTTCTTT | CASSIDRTNTEAFF
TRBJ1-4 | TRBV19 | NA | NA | TGTGCCAGTAGCGCCAGGGGCAGAGATGAAAAACTGTTTTTT | CASSARGRDEKLFF
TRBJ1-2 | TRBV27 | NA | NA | TGTGCCAGCAGCGGCCTAGGAGGCTACACCTTC | CASSGLGGYTF
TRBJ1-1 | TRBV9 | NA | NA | TGTGCCAGCAGCGTAGTTGACACTGAAGCTTTCTTT | CASSVVDTEAFF
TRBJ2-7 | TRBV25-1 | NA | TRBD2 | TGTGCCAGCAGTGTCGCCGGGAGGTCCTACGAGCAGTACTTC | CASSVAGRSYEQYF
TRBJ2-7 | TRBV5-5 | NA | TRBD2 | TGTGCCAGCACCCCACTAGCGGGGGGCTCCTACGAGCAGTACTTC | CASTPLAGGSYEQYF
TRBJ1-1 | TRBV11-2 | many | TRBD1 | TGTGCCAGCAGCGTTCTACAGGGGAGGAGCACTGAAGCTTTCTTT | CASSVLQGRSTEAFF
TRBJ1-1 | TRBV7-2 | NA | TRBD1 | TGTGCCAGCAGTCCGGGGGCTGACAGGGCTCGTTTGAACACTGAAGCTTTCTTT | CASSPGADRARLNTEAFF
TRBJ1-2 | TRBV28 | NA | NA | TGTGCCAGCAGTTTGTGGGTCTTGAGGAGTGGCTACACCTTC | CASSLWVLRSGYTF
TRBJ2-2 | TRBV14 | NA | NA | TGTGCCAGCAGCCAAGACAACACCGGGGAGCTGTTTTTT | CASSQDNTGELFF
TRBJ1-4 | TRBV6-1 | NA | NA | TGTGCCAGCAGTGAAGTGGCAGGACCTAATGAAAAACTGTTTTTT | CASSEVAGPNEKLFF
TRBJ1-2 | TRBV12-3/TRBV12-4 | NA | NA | TGTGCCAGCAGTTTGGACAGCAGAGGCTACACCTTC | CASSLDSRGYTF
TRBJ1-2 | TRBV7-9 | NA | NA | TGTGCCAGCAGCCTCAGGGGCACTAACTATGGCTACACCTTC | CASSLRGTNYGYTF
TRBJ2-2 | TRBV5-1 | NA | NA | TGCGCCACCTCGTGGGACTTGAACACCGGGGAGCTGTTTTTT | CATSWDLNTGELFF
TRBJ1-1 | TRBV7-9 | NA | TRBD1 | TGTGCCAGCAGCTTAGCGGAGGGCACTTGGGACAGGAGGAACACTGAAGCTTTCTTT | CASSLAEGTWDRRNTEAFF
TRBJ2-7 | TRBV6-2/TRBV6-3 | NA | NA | TGTGCCAGCAGTTACGCGGGTCAGGGTCGGAGATACGAGCAGTACTTC | CASSYAGQGRRYEQYF
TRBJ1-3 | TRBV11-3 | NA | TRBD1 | TGTGCCAGCAGCCCAGGGGGCAGTGGAAACACCATATATTTT | CASSPGGSGNTIYF
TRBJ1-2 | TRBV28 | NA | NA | TGTGCCAGCAGTTTAGGGGTGGGCGGCTACACCTTC | CASSLGVGGYTF
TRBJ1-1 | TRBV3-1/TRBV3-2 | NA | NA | TGTGCCAGCAGCCAAGGGGAGTCTGAAGCTTTCTTT | CASSQGESEAFF
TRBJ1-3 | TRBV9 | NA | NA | TGTGCCAGCAGCGTAGAGGGGGTCGGAAACACCATATATTTT | CASSVEGVGNTIYF
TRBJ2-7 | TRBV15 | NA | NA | TGTGCCACCAGCATCCTCCGGGGCTACGAGCAGTACTTC | CATSILRGYEQYF
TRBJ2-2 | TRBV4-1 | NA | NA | TGCGCCAGCAGCCAAGCGGGCAGATTAAACACCGGGGAGCTGTTTTTT | CASSQAGRLNTGELFF
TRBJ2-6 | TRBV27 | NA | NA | TGTGCCAGCAAAACCTCTGGGGCCAACGTCCTGACTTTC | CASKTSGANVLTF
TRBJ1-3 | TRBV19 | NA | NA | TGTGCCAGTAGTATCTTCGGGCTCAGCTCTGGAAACACCATATATTTT | CASSIFGLSSGNTIYF
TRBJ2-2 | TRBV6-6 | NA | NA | TGTGCCAGCAGTTACTCGGCGGTCGGGGAGCTGTTTTTT | CASSYSAVGELFF
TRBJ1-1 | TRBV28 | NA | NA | TGTGCCAGCAGACACCGGGCAGGGCGCGGTAAGACTGAAGCTTTCTTT | CASRHRAGRGKTEAFF
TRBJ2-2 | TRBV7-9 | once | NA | TGTGCCAGCAGCTTCCCGGGCCTCCGAGGCACCGGGGAGCTGTTTTTT | CASSFPGLRGTGELFF
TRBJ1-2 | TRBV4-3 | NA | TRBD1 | TGCGCCAGCAGCCCAGGACAGGGGACAACTTACTATGGCTACACCTTC | CASSPGQGTTYYGYTF
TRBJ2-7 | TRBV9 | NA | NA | TGTGCCAGCAGCGTTCAAGGGAACTCCTACGAGCAGTACTTC | CASSVQGNSYEQYF
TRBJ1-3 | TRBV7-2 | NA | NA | TGTGCCAGCAGCGCACAAAGCGGGGCGGGAGACACCATATATTTT | CASSAQSGAGDTIYF
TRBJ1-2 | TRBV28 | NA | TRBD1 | TGTGCCAGCAGTTCCCCGTGGGGGACAGGGGCCTCCGGCTACACCTTC | CASSSPWGTGASGYTF
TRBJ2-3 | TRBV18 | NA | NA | TGTGCCAGCTCACCACCGATCTCCCGGGATACGCAGTATTTT | CASSPPISRDTQYF